Listed here are 27 T cell receptor beta chains from one sample, sequenced in a study of shared clonotypes between healthy human individuals. Sequencing was performed with immunoSEQ multiplex PCR; in TCRdb, only in-frame clones are kept and a portion is missing. This table holds some 1.5 million clones, 95% to 99% found once. The sequencing input was naive CD4+ T cells sorted from blood. As to subset: CD45RA+ positively selected. The source is a man under 40 in good health.

Note on this clone: The same CDR3 arises from other DNA sequences in this sample as well. The chain employs TRBV28 and TRBJ2-1; no definite D call. Germline assignment: CDR1 MDHEN and CDR2 SYDVKM. The V and J ends lost 4 bases and 6 bases respectively, with 7 bases between them. The CDR3 covers 12 residues. The DNA of the CDR3 is TGTGCCAGCAGTTCTACCCGCAATGAGCAGTTCTTC. It is translated as CASSSTRNEQFF. The whole variable domain, remainder taken from reference TRBV28 and TRBJ2-1, is DVKVTQSSRYLVKRTGEKVFLECVQDMDHENMFWYRQDPGLGLRLIYFSYDVKMKEKGDIPEGYSVSREKKERFSLILESASTNQTSMYLCASSSTRNEQFFGPGTRLTVL.

The J gene is TRBJ2-3, the V gene TRBV21-1. TRBV21-1 has pseudogene status. The CDR3 has 19 amino acids. CDR3 sequence reads: CASSPGPPHRKTSTDTQYF. CDR3 sequence (DNA): TGTGCCAGCAGCCCGGGTCCCCCACACAGAAAAACTAGCACAGATACGCAGTATTTT.

This chain uses TRBV4-1 with TRBJ2-4; D remains unclear. The germline CDR1 and CDR2 sequences are MGHRA and YSYEKL. Trimming took 6 bases from V and 1 from J, leaving 13 bases between them. CDR3 length: 15 residues. CDR3 nucleotide sequence: TGCGCCAGCAGTTTCGAAGCGACTGCCAAAAACATTCAGTACTTC. Its translation: CASSFEATAKNIQYF.

This chain uses TRBV19 with TRBJ1-4, with TRBD1 as a possible D gene (5 bases). The CDR3 runs 12 residues. Germline V gene lookup returns CDR1 LNHDA and CDR2 SQIVND (reference sequence). The germline V and J ends were trimmed by 2 bases and 12 bases, with 10 bases remaining between them. The DNA of the CDR3 is TGTGCCAGTAGTATAAACAGGCGAGAACTGTTTTTT. It specifies CASSINRRELFF.

The chain carries TRBV10-1 and TRBJ2-5; no clear D gene. This CDR3 comprises 14 residues. The germline gives CDR1 WNHNN, CDR2 SYGVQD (reference sequence). Trimming stripped 0 bases from V and 2 bases from J, with 7 bases between. Here the CDR3 reads CASSESVGQETQYF. CDR3 coding DNA: TGCGCCAGCAGTGAGTCGGTGGGGCAAGAGACCCAGTACTTC.

Concerning this clone: The conserved final phenylalanine or tryptophan is absent from the CDR3, which likely points to a read error. J is TRBJ2-4 and V is TRBV9; 8 bases fit TRBD1. The CDR3 sequence is 17 residues long. V shed 0 bases, J shed 3 bases, and the junction held 8 bases outside the gene matches. Germline CDR1 SGDLS, CDR2 YYNGEE. CDR3 residues: CASSVDPGGLVKNIQYL. In DNA form, the CDR3 reads TGTGCCAGCAGCGTAGACCCAGGGGGCTTAGTCAAAAACATTCAGTACCTC.

The rearrangement joins TRBV5-4 to TRBJ2-1, with TRBD2 matching 14 bases. The CDR3 is 16 amino acids. Germline CDR1 SGHNT, CDR2 YYREEE (reference sequence). Germline trimming cut 4 bases from V and 4 bases from J; bases unmatched to any gene: 4. CDR3 region: CASSLGTSGSYNEQFF. The CDR3 DNA follows: TGTGCCAGCAGCCTAGGGACTAGCGGGAGTTACAATGAGCAGTTCTTC.

The chain has TRBV15 and TRBJ2-2; D gene ambiguous. The CDR3 is made up of 13 amino acids. Germline lookup yields CDR1 LNHNV and CDR2 YYDKDF (reference sequence). Trimming removed 4 bases from V and 3 bases from J, with 6 bases in between. The CDR3 spells CATSIIYTGELFF. The DNA for the CDR3 is TGTGCCACCAGCATTATTTACACCGGGGAGCTGTTTTTT.

Here the CDR3 reads CSVGQGASIHGYTF. CDR3 in DNA: TGCAGCGTTGGACAGGGGGCTTCTATTCATGGCTACACCTTC. This rearrangement joins TRBV29-1 to TRBJ1-2, with 10 bases that match TRBD1. Germline lookup yields CDR1 SQVTM and CDR2 ANQGSEA. V was clipped by 4 bases and J by 6 bases; unmatched bases: 8. The CDR3 extends over 14 amino acids. The complete variable domain, with remaining parts taken from reference TRBV29-1 and TRBJ1-2, reads SAVISQKPSRDICQRGTSLTIQCQVDSQVTMMFWYRQQPGQSLTLIATANQGSEATYESGFVIDKFPISRPNLTFSTLTVSNMSPEDSSIYLCSVGQGASIHGYTFGSGTRLTVV.

The J gene is TRBJ2-5, the V gene TRBV7-8; TRBD2 matches 14 bases. V lost 7 bases, J lost 5 bases, and 9 bases stayed unmatched. This CDR3 is built from 16 residues. Germline V CDR1 and CDR2: SGHVS, FQNEAQ. The CDR3 region is CASTKRGLAGVETQYF. The DNA of the CDR3 is TGTGCCAGCACCAAAAGGGGACTAGCGGGAGTGGAGACCCAGTACTTC. Based on the CDR3 plus reference TRBV7-8 and TRBJ2-5, the full variable domain is GAGVSQSPRYKVAKRGQDVALRCDPISGHVSLFWYQQALGQGPEFLTYFQNEAQLDKSGLPSDRFFAERPEGSVSTLKIQRTQQEDSAVYLCASTKRGLAGVETQYFGPGTRLLVL.

In the case of this clone: Other DNA sequences in this sample translate to the same CDR3. J is TRBJ2-3 and V is TRBV7-2; D gene uncertain. V was trimmed by 1 base and J by 5 bases, leaving 4 bases between them. In germline, CDR1 is SGHTA, CDR2 FQGNSA. This CDR3 is 12 amino acids long. Here the CDR3 DNA reads TGTGCCAGCAGCTTAGTGGTAGATACGCAGTATTTT. Protein sequence: CASSLVVDTQYF.

The V gene is TRBV9, the J gene TRBJ2-5, with 8 bases fitting TRBD1. There are 13 residues in the CDR3. CDR1 SGDLS and CDR2 YYNGEE come from the germline V gene. The V gene end was trimmed by 4 bases and the J gene end by 5 bases; junction bases not matched to a gene: 4. The DNA for the CDR3 is TGTGCCAGCAGCCAGGGGGCAACGGAGACCCAGTACTTC. Protein product: CASSQGATETQYF.

V gene TRBV29-1 combines with J gene TRBJ2-7; 7 bases map to TRBD1. This CDR3 contains 13 residues. Germline-derived CDR1 and CDR2 are SQVTM and ANQGSEA. V gave up 7 bases and J gave up 1 base; unmatched junction bases: 7. The CDR3 DNA is TGCAGCGGGAGACAGGGTGTTTCCTACGAGCAGTACTTC. This gives the protein CSGRQGVSYEQYF.

This chain links TRBV4-3 with TRBJ2-1; a possible D gene is TRBD2 (6 bases). V dropped 0 bases and J dropped 6 bases, with 21 bases sitting between them. Germline lookup yields CDR1 LGHNA and CDR2 YSLEER. The CDR3 is 18 amino acids. The chain's CDR3 is CASSQESVLEGRGNEQFF. CDR3 in DNA: TGCGCCAGCAGCCAAGAGAGTGTTTTGGAGGGACGGGGCAATGAGCAGTTCTTC.

The rearrangement joins TRBV6-1 to TRBJ2-3; TRBD2 is a possible D gene (5 bases). The germline gives CDR1 MNHNS, CDR2 SASEGT. Trimming took 6 bases from V and 7 from J, leaving 20 bases between them. The CDR3 consists of 15 residues. The chain's CDR3 is CASRNWGAAKNTQYF. The CDR3 nucleotides are TGTGCCAGCAGAAATTGGGGAGCCGCCAAAAATACGCAGTATTTT.

The V and J genes are TRBV5-1 and TRBJ2-3; D possibly matches TRBD1 or TRBD2 (6 bases each). Trimming shortened V by 4 bases and J by 4 bases, and 19 bases separated the two germline ends. Germline CDR1 is SGHRS and CDR2 is YFSETQ. The CDR3 contains 16 residues. The CDR3 DNA reads TGCGCCAGCAGCCAGGACTCGGGGGCGAAGTCAGATACGCAGTATTTT. Translating it yields CASSQDSGAKSDTQYF.

J is TRBJ2-5 and V is TRBV18; 8 nucleotides align to TRBD2. With 1 base clipped from V and 5 bases from J, the junction kept 9 bases outside the gene matches. This CDR3 spans 16 amino acids. Germline V gene lookup returns CDR1 KGHSH and CDR2 LQKENI. For the CDR3, the DNA is TGTGCCAGCTCACCACTGATAGCGGGAACCGGGGAGACCCAGTACTTC. This codes for CASSPLIAGTGETQYF.

The chain combines TRBV11-2 with TRBJ2-7; D uncertain. This CDR3 spans 15 amino acids. Germline CDR1 reads SGHAT; CDR2 reads FQNNGV. V was cut by 0 bases and J by 4 bases, with 13 bases left in between. The CDR3 nucleotides are TGTGCCAGCAGCTTAGATATCGCTCGAACTTACGAGCAGTACTTC. Its protein product is CASSLDIARTYEQYF.

The count of this clone is one. The rearrangement uses TRBV4-1 and TRBJ2-7; 7 nucleotides agree with TRBD1. The CDR3 contains 13 residues. Germline trimming cut 2 bases from V and 4 bases from J; bases unmatched to any gene: 2. Germline V gene sequence: CDR1 MGHRA, CDR2 YSYEKL. The DNA of the CDR3 is TGCGCCAGCAGCCAACCACAGGGGTACGAGCAGTACTTC. It is translated as CASSQPQGYEQYF.

The chain recombines TRBV5-1 with TRBJ2-7, with 8 positions matching TRBD1. V trimming: 4 bases; J trimming: 3 bases; junction bases outside the gene matches: 9. Germline CDR1 is SGHRS and CDR2 is YFSETQ. The CDR3 runs 15 residues. The CDR3 loop reads CASSTGQGLDYEQYF. The CDR3, as DNA: TGCGCCAGCAGCACCGGACAGGGACTCGACTACGAGCAGTACTTC.

This clone has a single count. This rearrangement joins TRBV28 to TRBJ2-1; D may match TRBD1 or TRBD2 (5 bases each). The V gene lost 6 bases and the J gene lost 4 bases, with 13 bases spanning the gap. Germline CDR1 MDHEN, CDR2 SYDVKM. This CDR3 spans 14 amino acids. CDR3 sequence reads: CASSPGWGYNEQFF. Here the CDR3 DNA reads TGTGCCAGCAGCCCCGGATGGGGGTACAATGAGCAGTTCTTC. The full variable domain, completed using reference TRBV28 and TRBJ2-1, is DVKVTQSSRYLVKRTGEKVFLECVQDMDHENMFWYRQDPGLGLRLIYFSYDVKMKEKGDIPEGYSVSREKKERFSLILESASTNQTSMYLCASSPGWGYNEQFFGPGTRLTVL.

The rearrangement links TRBV7-3 to TRBJ2-3; no clear D gene. The CDR3 loop spans 19 amino acids. Germline CDR1 and CDR2: SGHTA and FQGTGA. V lost 3 bases to trimming and J lost 1 base, with 23 bases between them. CDR3: CASSFQPRLKNVGTDTQYF. The CDR3 bases are TGTGCCAGCAGCTTTCAGCCTAGATTAAAGAATGTCGGCACAGATACGCAGTATTTT.

This sequence joins TRBV15 and TRBJ2-7; possibly TRBD2 for D (6 bases). Between the trimmed V and J ends, which lost 8 bases and 6 bases, there was a span of 17 bases. The V gene's germline CDR1 is LNHNV and CDR2 YYDKDF (reference sequence). The CDR3 spans 13 residues. CDR3: CATGREFGGEQYF. The CDR3 region has the DNA TGTGCCACCGGGCGGGAATTTGGCGGCGAGCAGTACTTC.

The V and J genes are TRBV5-6 and TRBJ1-4; D uncertain. V was clipped by 4 bases and J by 8 bases, with 15 bases between them. Germline V gives CDR1 SGHDT, CDR2 YYEEEE. The CDR3 is made up of 14 amino acids. The chain's CDR3 is CASSELPAREKLFF. For the CDR3, the DNA is TGTGCCAGCAGCGAGCTCCCGGCGAGGGAAAAACTGTTTTTT.

This clone was observed a single time. The CDR3 DNA reads as TGCGCCAGCAGCTTCTCGGGCGTGAATGAAAAACTGTTTTTT. Its protein is CASSFSGVNEKLFF. The chain combines TRBV5-1 with TRBJ1-4; unclear D gene. Germline V CDR1 and CDR2: SGHRS, YFSETQ. The CDR3 length is 14 residues. V lost 2 bases, J lost 5 bases, and 10 bases lay in between.

This chain connects TRBV2 to TRBJ2-7, with D perhaps matching TRBD2 (6 bases). The germline V and J ends were trimmed by 1 base and 2 bases, with 12 bases remaining between them. The CDR3 contains 15 residues. Germline V gene sequence: CDR1 SNHLY, CDR2 FYNNEI. CDR3 bases: TGTGCCAGCAGTGAAGGAGCGGCTAGCGCCTACGAGCAGTACTTC. Its translation is CASSEGAASAYEQYF.

V gene TRBV5-4 combines with J gene TRBJ2-2; possibly TRBD2 for D (6 bases). The germline CDR1 and CDR2 sequences are SGHNT and YYREEE (reference sequence). CDR3 length equals 15 residues. The V gene lost 4 bases and the J gene lost 8 bases, with 18 bases spanning the gap. The CDR3 spells CASSGGGPVAGELFF. In DNA form, the CDR3 reads TGTGCCAGCAGCGGCGGAGGGCCGGTAGCTGGGGAGCTGTTTTTT.